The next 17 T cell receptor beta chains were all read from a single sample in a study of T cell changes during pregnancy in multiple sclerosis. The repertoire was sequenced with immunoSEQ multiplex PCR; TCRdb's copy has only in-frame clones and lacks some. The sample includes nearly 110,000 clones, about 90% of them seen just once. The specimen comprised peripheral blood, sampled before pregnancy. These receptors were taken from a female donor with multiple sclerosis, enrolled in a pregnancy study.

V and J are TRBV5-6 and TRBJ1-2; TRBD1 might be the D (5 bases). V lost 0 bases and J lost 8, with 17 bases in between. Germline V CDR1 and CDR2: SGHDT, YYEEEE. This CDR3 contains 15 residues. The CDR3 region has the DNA TGTGCCAGCAGCTTGGCTACGGACACCTACAAGGGCTACACCTTC. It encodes CASSLATDTYKGYTF.

The CDR3 region has the DNA TGTGCCAGTAAACAGACCTCTGGAAACACCATATATTTT. It yields the protein CASKQTSGNTIYF. This chain connects TRBV19 to TRBJ1-3, with D unresolved. The V gene's germline CDR1 is LNHDA and CDR2 SQIVND (reference sequence). Trimming pared 7 bases from V and 0 bases from J, leaving 7 bases between. The length of the CDR3 is 13 residues.

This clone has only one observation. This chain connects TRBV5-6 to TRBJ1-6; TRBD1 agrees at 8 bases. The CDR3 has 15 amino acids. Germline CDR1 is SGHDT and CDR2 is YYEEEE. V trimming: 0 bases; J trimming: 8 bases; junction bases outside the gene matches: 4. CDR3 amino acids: CASSLVGTGDSPLHF. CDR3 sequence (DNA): TGTGCCAGCAGCTTGGTAGGGACAGGAGATTCACCCCTCCACTTT.

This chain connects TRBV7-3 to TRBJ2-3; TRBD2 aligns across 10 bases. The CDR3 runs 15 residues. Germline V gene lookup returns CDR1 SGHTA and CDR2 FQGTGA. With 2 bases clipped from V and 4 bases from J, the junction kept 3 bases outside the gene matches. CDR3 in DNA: TGTGCCAGCAGCTTATCTAGCGGGAGTTCAGATACGCAGTATTTT. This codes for CASSLSSGSSDTQYF.

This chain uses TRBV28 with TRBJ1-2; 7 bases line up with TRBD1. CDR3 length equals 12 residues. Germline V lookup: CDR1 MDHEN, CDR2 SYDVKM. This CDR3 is CATTGMTYGYTF. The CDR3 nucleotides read TGTGCAACGACAGGGATGACCTATGGCTACACCTTC.

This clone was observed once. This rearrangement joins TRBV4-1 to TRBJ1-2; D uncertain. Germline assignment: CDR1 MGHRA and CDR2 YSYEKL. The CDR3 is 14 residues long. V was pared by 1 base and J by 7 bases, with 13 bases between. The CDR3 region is CASSQGAGLSGYTF. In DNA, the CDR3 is TGCGCCAGCAGCCAAGGTGCCGGTTTGAGTGGCTACACCTTC.

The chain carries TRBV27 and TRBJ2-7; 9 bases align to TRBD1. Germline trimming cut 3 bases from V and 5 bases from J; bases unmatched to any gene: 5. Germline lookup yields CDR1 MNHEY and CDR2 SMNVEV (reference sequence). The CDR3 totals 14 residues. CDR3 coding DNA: TGTGCCAGCAGTTTCGGGACAGGGTCCCACGAGCAGTACTTC. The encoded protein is CASSFGTGSHEQYF.

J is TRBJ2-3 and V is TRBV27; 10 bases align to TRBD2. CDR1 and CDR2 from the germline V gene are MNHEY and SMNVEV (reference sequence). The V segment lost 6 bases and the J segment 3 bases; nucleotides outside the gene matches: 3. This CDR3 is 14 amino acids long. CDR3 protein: CASRSGGGTDTQYF. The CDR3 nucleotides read TGTGCCAGCAGGAGCGGGGGGGGGACAGATACGCAGTATTTT.

The CDR3 reads CASSIAGQKNSPLHF. The CDR3 DNA sequence: TGTGCCAGTAGTATAGCGGGACAGAAAAATTCACCCCTCCACTTT. The chain joins TRBV19 to TRBJ1-6, with 7 bases matching TRBD1. The junction had 4 bases not matched to a gene; V was cut back by 1 base and J by 7 bases. CDR1 and CDR2 from the germline V gene are LNHDA and SQIVND (reference sequence). CDR3 size: 15 residues.

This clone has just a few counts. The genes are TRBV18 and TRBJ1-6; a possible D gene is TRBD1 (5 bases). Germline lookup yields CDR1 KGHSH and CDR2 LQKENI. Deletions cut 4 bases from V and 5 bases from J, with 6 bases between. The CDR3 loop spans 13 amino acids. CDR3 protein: CASSRQNNSPLHF. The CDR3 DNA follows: TGTGCCAGCTCACGACAGAATAATTCACCCCTCCACTTT.

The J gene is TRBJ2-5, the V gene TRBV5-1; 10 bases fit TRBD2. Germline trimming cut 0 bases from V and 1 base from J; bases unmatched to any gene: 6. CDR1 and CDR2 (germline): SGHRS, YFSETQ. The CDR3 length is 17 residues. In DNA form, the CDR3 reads TGCGCCAGCAGCTTGGGGCCTAGCGGGGGTTTCCAAGAGACCCAGTACTTC. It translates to CASSLGPSGGFQETQYF.

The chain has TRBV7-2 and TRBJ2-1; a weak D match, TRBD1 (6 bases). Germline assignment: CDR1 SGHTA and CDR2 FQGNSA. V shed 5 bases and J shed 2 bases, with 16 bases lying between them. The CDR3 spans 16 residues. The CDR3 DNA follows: TGTGCCAGCAGCGCTGGACAGCTACAAGCCTACAATGAGCAGTTCTTC. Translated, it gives CASSAGQLQAYNEQFF.

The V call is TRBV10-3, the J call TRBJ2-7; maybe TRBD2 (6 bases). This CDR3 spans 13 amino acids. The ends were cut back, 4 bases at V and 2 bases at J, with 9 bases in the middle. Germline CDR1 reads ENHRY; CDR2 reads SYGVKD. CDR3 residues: CAISAGGPYEQYF. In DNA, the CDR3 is TGTGCCATCAGTGCCGGGGGACCCTACGAGCAGTACTTC.

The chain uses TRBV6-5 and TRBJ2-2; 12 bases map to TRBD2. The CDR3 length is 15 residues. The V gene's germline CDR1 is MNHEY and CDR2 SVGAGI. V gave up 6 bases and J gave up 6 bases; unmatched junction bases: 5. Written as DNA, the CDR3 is TGTGCCAGCAGGACTAGCGGGGGACTGGCCGGGGAGCTGTTTTTT. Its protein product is CASRTSGGLAGELFF.

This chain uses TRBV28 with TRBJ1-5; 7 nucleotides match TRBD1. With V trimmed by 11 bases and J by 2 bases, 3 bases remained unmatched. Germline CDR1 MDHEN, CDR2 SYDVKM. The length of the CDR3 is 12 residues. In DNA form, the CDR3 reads TGTGCCCACAGGGGTGGCAATCAGCCCCAGCATTTT. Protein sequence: CAHRGGNQPQHF.

The CDR3 region is CASSYLAGLETQYF. Written as DNA, the CDR3 is TGTGCCAGCAGTTATCTAGCGGGGTTAGAGACCCAGTACTTC. The V and J genes are TRBV6-1 and TRBJ2-5; 9 positions agree with TRBD2. The CDR3 has 14 residues. Per germline, CDR1 MNHNS and CDR2 SASEGT. V trimming: 5 bases; J trimming: 4 bases; junction bases outside the gene matches: 5.

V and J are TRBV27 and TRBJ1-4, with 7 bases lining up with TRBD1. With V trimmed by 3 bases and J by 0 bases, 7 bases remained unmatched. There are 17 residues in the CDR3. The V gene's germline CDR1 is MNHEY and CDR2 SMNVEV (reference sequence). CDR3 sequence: CASSLTGPLATNEKLFF. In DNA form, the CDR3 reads TGTGCCAGCAGTTTGACAGGGCCGCTTGCAACTAATGAAAAACTGTTTTTT.